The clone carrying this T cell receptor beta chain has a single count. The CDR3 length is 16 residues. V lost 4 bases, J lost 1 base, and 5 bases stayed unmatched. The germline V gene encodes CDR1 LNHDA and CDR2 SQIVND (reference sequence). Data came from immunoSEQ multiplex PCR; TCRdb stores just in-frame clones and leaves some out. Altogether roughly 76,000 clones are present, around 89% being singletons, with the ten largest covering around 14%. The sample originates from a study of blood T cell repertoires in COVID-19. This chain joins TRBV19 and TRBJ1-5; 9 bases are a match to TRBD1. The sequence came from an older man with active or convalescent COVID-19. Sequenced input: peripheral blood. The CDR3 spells CASSTTGGQSNQPQHF. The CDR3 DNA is TGTGCCAGTAGTACGACAGGGGGTCAAAGCAATCAGCCCCAGCATTTT.